This T cell receptor beta chain is from a study of T cell repertoires in cytomegalovirus infection. The wider study: Based on public TCR beta signatures, there were indications of CMV infection and of a matching HLA type.

Findings and limits, study-wide: What dominated the ex vivo response were HLA-C-restricted CMV-specific TCR beta clonotypes.

Using its own MiXCR run on the reads, TCRdb lists one record per CDR3 protein. The sample contains hundreds of thousands of distinct CDR3 sequences, about a third of which appear only once. Only a few counts were recorded for this clonotype. Its antigen remains unknown. Material for sequencing was PBMCs. This receptor was identified in a human donor in good health (CMV status not recorded). Some clones in this sample may be carry-over from other donors' samples.

The CDR3 here is CASSLSRNKGYTF. The CDR3 DNA is TGTGCCAGCAGTTTAAGCAGGAATAAGGGCTACACCTTC. V usage is TRBV27 and J usage is TRBJ1-2; D ambiguous. The germline gives CDR1 MNHEY, CDR2 SMNVEV (reference sequence). This CDR3 has 13 amino acids. Deletions cut 2 bases from V and 8 bases from J, with 12 bases between.